These 15 T cell receptor beta chains originate from one sample sequenced in a study of T-cell reconstitution after alpha-beta-depleted transplantation in children. Preparing the TCRbeta library involved the use of unique molecular identifiers. TCRdb redid the calling of the PCR reads with MiXCR, one entry per CDR3 protein. The data show approximately 170,000 distinct CDR3 sequences, with roughly 10% seen just once and over 10% held by the top ten. Here the sequenced sample was PBMCs, taken before TCRalphabeta/CD19-depleted stem cell transplant. The source is a boy aged 2-15 years with acute myeloid leukemia, due to receive a stem cell transplant.

This clonotype was found many times. The chain combines TRBV5-1 with TRBJ2-5, with D possibly TRBD2 on 6 matching bases. Germline assignment: CDR1 SGHRS and CDR2 YFSETQ. Deletions cut 2 bases from V and 1 base from J, with 18 bases between. The CDR3 is made up of 17 amino acids. The CDR3 sequence is CASSLVLGGFGQETQYF. In DNA, the CDR3 is TGCGCCAGCAGCTTAGTCTTGGGGGGATTCGGCCAAGAGACCCAGTACTTC.

The table lists this clonotype with many counts. The chain recombines TRBV5-6 with TRBJ2-3; 7 bases fit TRBD1. The CDR3 covers 13 residues. Trimming cost V 4 bases and J 6 bases; bases outside gene matches: 5. Germline lookup yields CDR1 SGHDT and CDR2 YYEEEE. CDR3 DNA sequence: TGTGCCAGCAGCATCGACAGGGAGGATACGCAGTATTTT. Its protein product is CASSIDREDTQYF.

This clonotype was detected ten times or more. The V gene is TRBV7-2, the J gene TRBJ1-4; 10 bases are a match to TRBD1. The CDR3 totals 15 residues. The junction had 8 bases not matched to a gene; V was cut back by 5 bases and J by 8 bases. The germline gives CDR1 SGHTA, CDR2 FQGNSA. The CDR3 nucleotides are TGTGCCAGCAGCATCGACAGGGGGCTCGGAGAAAAACTGTTTTTT. This codes for CASSIDRGLGEKLFF.

The chain recombines TRBV2 with TRBJ2-2; D remains unclear. There are 14 residues in the CDR3. Between the trimmed V and J ends, which lost 3 bases and 3 bases, there was a span of 8 bases. Germline V gives CDR1 SNHLY, CDR2 FYNNEI. The chain's CDR3 is CASSEAVYTGELFF. DNA of the CDR3: TGTGCCAGCAGTGAGGCGGTTTACACCGGGGAGCTGTTTTTT. The full variable domain, rest sourced from reference TRBV2 and TRBJ2-2, is EPEVTQTPSHQVTQMGQEVILRCVPISNHLYFYWYRQILGQKVEFLVSFYNNEISEKSEIFDDQFSVERPDGSNFTLKIRSTKLEDSAMYFCASSEAVYTGELFFGEGSRLTVL.

This clonotype has a count of ten or more. V gene TRBV10-3 combines with J gene TRBJ2-2, with 16 bases identical to TRBD2. Looked up from germline, CDR1 is ENHRY and CDR2 is SYGVKD. The CDR3 runs to 19 residues. Trimming removed 4 bases from V and 7 bases from J; junction bases left unmatched: 12. The CDR3, as DNA: TGTGCCATCAGTGGGGACGCCGGGACTAGCGGGAGGGCCGGCGGGGAGCTGTTTTTT. The encoded protein is CAISGDAGTSGRAGGELFF.

The chain uses TRBV25-1 and TRBJ1-3; the D gene is possibly TRBD1 (6 bases). The CDR3 sequence is 18 residues long. Germline loops: CDR1 MGHDK, CDR2 SYGVNS. V was pared by 1 base and J by 0 bases, with 16 bases between. This chain's CDR3 is CASSELNPRGVSGNTIYF. Written as DNA, the CDR3 is TGTGCCAGCAGTGAATTGAACCCCAGGGGCGTCTCTGGAAACACCATATATTTT.

The sample holds a few counts of this clonotype. This chain links TRBV6-1 with TRBJ2-1; 8 bases are a match to TRBD1. The junction had 14 bases not matched to a gene; V was cut back by 10 bases and J by 9 bases. CDR1 MNHNS and CDR2 SASEGT come from the germline V gene. The CDR3 runs 14 residues. Here the CDR3 reads CATRTHRGNREQFF. In nucleotides, the CDR3 is TGTGCCACCCGAACGCACAGGGGGAATCGTGAGCAGTTCTTC.

In this sample, this clonotype turned up many times. The J gene is TRBJ2-5, the V gene TRBV15; D not resolved. V was pared by 1 base and J by 0 bases, with 9 bases between. Germline CDR1 and CDR2: LNHNV and YYDKDF (reference sequence). The CDR3 has 15 amino acids. The CDR3 DNA follows: TGTGCCACCAGCAGAGGAGAAGCGAACCAAGAGACCCAGTACTTC. This gives the protein CATSRGEANQETQYF.

This clonotype was recorded at least ten times. V and J are TRBV11-2 and TRBJ2-1; D remains unclear. This CDR3 is built from 12 residues. The germline V gene has CDR1 SGHAT and CDR2 FQNNGV. Between the trimmed V and J ends, which lost 4 bases and 12 bases, there was a span of 13 bases. CDR3 loop: CASSSGVFGQFF. DNA of the CDR3: TGTGCCAGCAGCTCAGGCGTTTTCGGGCAGTTCTTC.

This clonotype was observed many times. V and J are TRBV5-6 and TRBJ2-1, with TRBD2 matching over 10 bases. Trimming cost V 2 bases and J 8 bases; bases outside gene matches: 10. CDR1 is SGHDT and CDR2 is YYEEEE in the germline V gene. This CDR3 spans 16 amino acids. The chain's CDR3 is CASSFGASGGRDEQFF. CDR3 nucleotide sequence: TGTGCCAGCAGCTTTGGCGCTAGCGGGGGCCGGGATGAGCAGTTCTTC.

This clonotype was seen more than once but under ten times. The J gene is TRBJ2-5, the V gene TRBV3-1, with D unresolved. Germline loops: CDR1 LGHDT, CDR2 YNNKEL (reference sequence). The CDR3 sequence is 16 residues long. Trimming took off 10 bases at V and 1 base at J, with 22 bases between the two ends. The CDR3 nucleotides are TGTGCCACCACCACCCTGAATGGACCTTTCCAAGAGACCCAGTACTTC. Translation gives CATTTLNGPFQETQYF.

This clonotype occurred many times. V and J are TRBV19 and TRBJ1-3; D unresolved. Trimming stripped 7 bases from V and 2 bases from J, with 21 bases between. The CDR3 is 17 amino acids. CDR1 and CDR2 (germline): LNHDA, SQIVND (reference sequence). The CDR3 protein is CASMHFGRTGTGNTIYF. The CDR3 DNA follows: TGTGCCAGTATGCACTTCGGACGCACCGGCACTGGAAACACCATATATTTT.

Many counts were recorded for this clonotype. The chain recombines TRBV10-3 with TRBJ2-7, with D tentatively TRBD1 or TRBD2 (5 bases each). With 0 bases removed from V and 0 bases from J, the gap between germline ends came to 21 bases. The germline gives CDR1 ENHRY, CDR2 SYGVKD. CDR3 length: 19 amino acids. CDR3: CAISESRLVSGPNSYEQYF. CDR3 nucleotides: TGTGCCATCAGTGAGTCGAGGTTGGTTTCGGGACCAAACTCCTACGAGCAGTACTTC.

V is TRBV5-4 and J is TRBJ2-2; D may be TRBD2 (5 bases). Germline lookup yields CDR1 SGHNT and CDR2 YYREEE (reference sequence). Trimming left V 0 bases short and J 3 bases short, with 9 bases between. The CDR3 is 15 residues long. The CDR3 spells CASSLARGYTGELFF. In DNA, the CDR3 is TGTGCCAGCAGCTTGGCCCGGGGTTACACCGGGGAGCTGTTTTTT.

A single count supports this clonotype. The V call is TRBV6-1, the J call TRBJ1-1, with 7 bases aligning to TRBD1. The CDR3 has 12 residues. From germline, CDR1 is MNHNS and CDR2 SASEGT. Germline trimming cut 10 bases from V and 4 bases from J; bases unmatched to any gene: 6. In nucleotides, the CDR3 is TGTGCCACCCGACAGGGTACCACTGAAGCTTTCTTT. Encoded protein: CATRQGTTEAFF.